This is a list of T cell receptor beta chains from one sample in a study of control samples from healthy donors and cancer patients. TCRdb's table, derived via immunoSEQ multiplex PCR, lists solely in-frame clones and lacks some. Of around 57,000 clones in the sample, approximately 90% were seen once. Sequenced sample: PBMCs. The receptors here all came from a man younger than 45 with colorectal cancer. Each CDR3 is given without its conserved first and last residue. Fields, in order: J gene, V gene, CDR3 protein.

TRBJ1-2,TRBV29-1,SVEEWEGHDYGYT
TRBJ2-2,TRBV6-5,ASSLQGYGELF
TRBJ2-7,TRBV12-3/TRBV12-4,ASSSQLREQY
TRBJ2-3,TRBV6-2/TRBV6-3,ASSRGTGSDTQY
TRBJ1-3,TRBV6-5,ASTEEAVYTAIY
TRBJ2-2,TRBV3-1/TRBV3-2,ASSHNQNTGELF
TRBJ1-2,TRBV5-1,ASSLGGVDYGYT
TRBJ1-6,TRBV30,ASESGQHNSPLH
TRBJ2-2,TRBV6-4,ASGVDSTGELF
TRBJ2-2,TRBV5-6,ASSLDQGNTGELF
TRBJ1-5,TRBV9,ASSVDDGYQPQH
TRBJ1-5,TRBV4-1,ASSQDGGRANQPQH
TRBJ1-4,TRBV7-2,ASSPRGAANEKLF
TRBJ2-1,TRBV10-3,AISEPFYDGQF
TRBJ1-2,TRBV29-1,SVDGGARGYT
TRBJ2-2,TRBV5-1,ASSLNQGPGELF
TRBJ1-5,TRBV2,ASTMGGNQPQH
TRBJ2-1,TRBV21-1,ASSKALTRTHFNEQF
TRBJ1-6,TRBV7-2,ASSLDRVAPLH
TRBJ1-4,TRBV24-1,ATSEGTGGEKLF
TRBJ1-5,TRBV10-3,AISSGQASSNQPQH
TRBJ2-5,TRBV11-3,ASSLLAGGLETQY
TRBJ1-2,TRBV6-7,ASSYESGREGYT
TRBJ2-1,TRBV6-2/TRBV6-3,ASSYFGQGAGNEQF
TRBJ2-7,TRBV5-5,ASSTGQIPYEQY
TRBJ1-2,TRBV30,AWSAQGGPYGYT
TRBJ1-6,TRBV5-4,ASSLEPGQNSPLH
TRBJ1-1,TRBV4-3,ASSQVNQGLGATEAF
TRBJ1-2,TRBV5-1,ASSLGRRTGSESNYGYT
TRBJ1-6,TRBV19,ASIPGAGRDSPLH
TRBJ1-2,TRBV5-1,ASSLDGQSHYGYT
TRBJ2-1,TRBV4-1,ASSLTWAKGNEQF
TRBJ1-2,TRBV11-2,ASSGRVLGYT